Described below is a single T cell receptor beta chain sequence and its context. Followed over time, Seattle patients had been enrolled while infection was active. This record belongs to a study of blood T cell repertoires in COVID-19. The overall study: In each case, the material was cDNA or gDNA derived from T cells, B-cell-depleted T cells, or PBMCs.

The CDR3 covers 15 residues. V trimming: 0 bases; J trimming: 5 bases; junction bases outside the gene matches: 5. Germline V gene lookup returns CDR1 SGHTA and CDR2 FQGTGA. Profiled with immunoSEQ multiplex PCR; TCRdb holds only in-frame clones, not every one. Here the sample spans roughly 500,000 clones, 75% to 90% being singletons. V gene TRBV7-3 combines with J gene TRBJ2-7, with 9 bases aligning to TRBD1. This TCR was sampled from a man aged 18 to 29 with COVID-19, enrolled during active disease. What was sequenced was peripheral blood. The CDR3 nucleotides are TGTGCCAGCAGCTTAACCCCGGGACAGGGAAACGAGCAGTACTTC. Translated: CASSLTPGQGNEQYF.